The sequence of this T cell receptor (beta chain) was determined in a study of shared clonotypes between healthy human individuals. The CDR3 loop spans 14 amino acids. Trimming stripped 8 bases from V and 6 bases from J, with 18 bases between. CDR1 is WNHNN, CDR2 SYGVQD, per germline (reference sequence). Libraries were prepared by immunoSEQ multiplex PCR; TCRdb keeps only in-frame clonotypes and omits some of them. The data contain roughly 640,000 clones, approximately 97% of them singletons. V usage is TRBV10-1 and J usage is TRBJ2-3, with D tentatively TRBD2 (6 bases). The source material was naive CD4+ T cells sorted from blood. Subset in this sample: CD45RA+ positively selected. This TCR came from a woman aged 30 to 39 in good health. CDR3: CASSPSGLTDTQYF. In DNA, the CDR3 is TGCGCCAGCTCCCCCTCGGGACTCACGGATACGCAGTATTTT.